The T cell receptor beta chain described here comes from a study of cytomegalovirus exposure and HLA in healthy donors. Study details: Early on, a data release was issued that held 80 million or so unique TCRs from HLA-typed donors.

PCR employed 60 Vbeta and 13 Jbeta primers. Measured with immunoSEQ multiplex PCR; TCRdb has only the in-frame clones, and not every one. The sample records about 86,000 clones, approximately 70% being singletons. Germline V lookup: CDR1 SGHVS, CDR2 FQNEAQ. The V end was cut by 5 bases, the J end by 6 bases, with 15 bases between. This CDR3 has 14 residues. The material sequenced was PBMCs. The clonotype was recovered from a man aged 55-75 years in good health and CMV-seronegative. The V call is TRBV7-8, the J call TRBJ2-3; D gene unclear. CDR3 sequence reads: CASSPSEAGDTQYF. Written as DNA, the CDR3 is TGTGCCAGCAGCCCTTCAGAGGCTGGTGATACGCAGTATTTT. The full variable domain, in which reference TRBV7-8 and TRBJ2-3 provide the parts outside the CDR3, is GAGVSQSPRYKVAKRGQDVALRCDPISGHVSLFWYQQALGQGPEFLTYFQNEAQLDKSGLPSDRFFAERPEGSVSTLKIQRTQQEDSAVYLCASSPSEAGDTQYFGPGTRLTVL.